The text below deals with one TCR beta chain. The data were obtained in a study of T cells in Graves' hyperthyroidism and ophthalmopathy. For the study at large: Sampling of peripheral blood happened at initial diagnosis, prior to any treatment.

Using RNA transcripts as the source, TCR beta CDR3 regions were amplified. A set of HTBI primers served as the primers for a first-round RT-PCR of the TCR CDR3. TCRdb processed the multiplex PCR reads anew with MiXCR; each CDR3 protein has one entry. The sample lists about 600,000 distinct CDR3 sequences, roughly a sixth seen once, with roughly 3.5% in the top ten. The CDR3 is made up of 12 amino acids. The ends were cut back, 8 bases at V and 4 bases at J, with 12 bases in the middle. Researchers barred patients who had uncontrolled infection, other autoimmune disease, pregnancy or lactation. Specimen: blood. The sequence was obtained from a woman aged 40 to 50 with Graves' ophthalmopathy. V is TRBV12-3 or TRBV12-4 and J is TRBJ2-7; D is unresolved. For the CDR3, the DNA is TGTGCCAGCTGCGGTTTGGGTTACGAGCAGTACTTC. Encoded protein: CASCGLGYEQYF.